The rows below give T cell receptor beta chains drawn from one sample of a study of blood T cell repertoires in COVID-19. Only in-frame clones appear in the TCRdb table, and some are missing; sequencing was by immunoSEQ multiplex PCR. The sample has approximately 300,000 clones; approximately 91% are singletons. Sequencing was done on a sample of PBMCs or T cells enriched from blood (not recorded which). These receptors all stem from a man aged 60-69 years who had recovered from COVID-19. CDR3s include the opening cysteine and the closing phenylalanine or tryptophan. Each record gives: D gene, CDR3 length, V gene, J gene, clone size, CDR3 protein, CDR3 DNA. A D gene is named only where the DNA matches it firmly. Part of the rows lack a size; the others show once, few, many or a class for expanded clones.

D gene: TRBD2
CDR3 length: 16
V gene: TRBV13
J gene: TRBJ2-1
clone size: NA
CDR3 protein: CASSSPLAGQYNEQFF
CDR3 DNA: TGTGCCAGCAGCTCGCCACTAGCGGGACAATACAATGAGCAGTTCTTC

D gene: TRBD1
CDR3 length: 16
V gene: TRBV18
J gene: TRBJ1-1
clone size: once
CDR3 protein: CASSPWKGTGVTEAFF
CDR3 DNA: TGTGCCAGCTCACCGTGGAAGGGGACAGGGGTTACTGAAGCTTTCTTT

D gene: TRBD2
CDR3 length: 15
V gene: TRBV19
J gene: TRBJ2-1
clone size: NA
CDR3 protein: CASSIMAGGHNEQFF
CDR3 DNA: TGTGCCAGTAGTATAATGGCGGGAGGCCACAATGAGCAGTTCTTC

D gene: TRBD1
CDR3 length: 20
V gene: TRBV24-1
J gene: TRBJ2-6
clone size: NA
CDR3 protein: CATSDPTGTGDHPGANVLTF
CDR3 DNA: TGTGCCACCAGTGATCCGACCGGGACAGGGGATCATCCTGGGGCCAACGTCCTGACTTTC

D gene: NA
CDR3 length: 15
V gene: TRBV5-1
J gene: TRBJ1-4
clone size: NA
CDR3 protein: CASSLRGTTNEKLFF
CDR3 DNA: TGCGCCAGCAGCCTCCGGGGGACAACTAATGAAAAACTGTTTTTT

D gene: TRBD2
CDR3 length: 16
V gene: TRBV7-2
J gene: TRBJ2-1
clone size: NA
CDR3 protein: CASSFAGTSGRAEQFF
CDR3 DNA: TGTGCCAGCAGCTTCGCCGGGACTAGCGGGAGAGCTGAGCAGTTCTTC

D gene: NA
CDR3 length: 13
V gene: TRBV19
J gene: TRBJ1-2
clone size: once
CDR3 protein: CASSRTVTYGYTF
CDR3 DNA: TGTGCCAGTAGTAGGACTGTGACCTATGGCTACACCTTC

D gene: NA
CDR3 length: 14
V gene: TRBV28
J gene: TRBJ1-1
clone size: NA
CDR3 protein: CASTPGQLNTEAFF
CDR3 DNA: TGTGCCAGCACCCCAGGACAGCTGAACACTGAAGCTTTCTTT

D gene: NA
CDR3 length: 13
V gene: TRBV2
J gene: TRBJ1-1
clone size: NA
CDR3 protein: CASSVQQGPEAFF
CDR3 DNA: TGTGCCAGCAGTGTCCAACAGGGCCCTGAAGCTTTCTTT

D gene: NA
CDR3 length: 17
V gene: TRBV5-4
J gene: TRBJ1-1
clone size: NA
CDR3 protein: CASSLDTEPASNTEAFF
CDR3 DNA: TGTGCCAGCAGCTTGGATACGGAGCCGGCTTCGAACACTGAAGCTTTCTTT

D gene: NA
CDR3 length: 17
V gene: TRBV4-1
J gene: TRBJ2-2
clone size: NA
CDR3 protein: CASSLEIPLKNTGELFF
CDR3 DNA: TGCGCCAGCAGCCTCGAAATACCACTCAAGAACACCGGGGAGCTGTTTTTT

D gene: NA
CDR3 length: 15
V gene: TRBV2
J gene: TRBJ2-5
clone size: NA
CDR3 protein: CASSPSLTGLETQYF
CDR3 DNA: TGTGCCAGCAGCCCCTCTTTGACAGGACTCGAGACCCAGTACTTC

D gene: NA
CDR3 length: 16
V gene: TRBV6-6
J gene: TRBJ1-1
clone size: NA
CDR3 protein: CASTETSGRANTEAFF
CDR3 DNA: TGTGCCAGCACCGAGACCTCAGGGCGAGCGAACACTGAAGCTTTCTTT

D gene: NA
CDR3 length: 15
V gene: TRBV5-4
J gene: TRBJ2-3
clone size: NA
CDR3 protein: CASSFIGTRSTTQYF
CDR3 DNA: TGTGCCAGCAGCTTTATCGGGACTCGATCTACTACGCAGTATTTT

D gene: NA
CDR3 length: 16
V gene: TRBV5-4
J gene: TRBJ1-3
clone size: NA
CDR3 protein: CASSDRQSYPGNTIYF
CDR3 DNA: TGTGCCAGCAGCGACCGACAGAGTTATCCTGGAAACACCATATATTTT

D gene: TRBD2
CDR3 length: 11
V gene: TRBV19
J gene: TRBJ2-4
clone size: NA
CDR3 protein: CASSAGDIQYF
CDR3 DNA: TGTGCCAGTTCAGCGGGAGACATTCAGTACTTC

D gene: NA
CDR3 length: 15
V gene: TRBV16
J gene: TRBJ2-1
clone size: NA
CDR3 protein: CASSPDRHSYNEQFF
CDR3 DNA: TGTGCCAGCAGCCCCGACAGACACTCCTACAATGAGCAGTTCTTC

D gene: NA
CDR3 length: 14
V gene: TRBV7-6
J gene: TRBJ2-5
clone size: NA
CDR3 protein: CASSLVTGGETQYF
CDR3 DNA: TGTGCCAGCAGCTTAGTTACCGGGGGTGAGACCCAGTACTTC

D gene: NA
CDR3 length: 16
V gene: TRBV10-3
J gene: TRBJ1-1
clone size: few
CDR3 protein: CAISDQHRLKNTEAFF
CDR3 DNA: TGTGCCATCAGTGATCAGCACAGGTTAAAAAACACTGAAGCTTTCTTT

D gene: TRBD2
CDR3 length: 14
V gene: TRBV3-1/TRBV3-2
J gene: TRBJ2-7
clone size: NA
CDR3 protein: CASSPRLAGREQYF
CDR3 DNA: TGTGCCAGCAGCCCCAGACTAGCGGGAAGGGAGCAGTACTTC

D gene: NA
CDR3 length: 11
V gene: TRBV10-2
J gene: TRBJ2-1
clone size: NA
CDR3 protein: CASSDRNRQFF
CDR3 DNA: TGCGCCAGCAGTGACAGGAATCGGCAGTTCTTC

D gene: NA
CDR3 length: 14
V gene: TRBV5-1
J gene: TRBJ2-2
clone size: NA
CDR3 protein: CASSLAQRLGELFF
CDR3 DNA: TGCGCCAGCAGCTTGGCCCAGCGGTTAGGGGAGCTGTTTTTT

D gene: TRBD2
CDR3 length: 14
V gene: TRBV28
J gene: TRBJ2-1
clone size: NA
CDR3 protein: CASSLTSGRNEQFF
CDR3 DNA: TGTGCCAGCAGTCTTACTAGCGGGAGAAATGAGCAGTTCTTC

D gene: NA
CDR3 length: 15
V gene: TRBV6-5
J gene: TRBJ2-2
clone size: NA
CDR3 protein: CASARIVANTGELFF
CDR3 DNA: TGTGCCAGCGCACGAATCGTAGCCAACACCGGGGAGCTGTTTTTT

D gene: TRBD1
CDR3 length: 13
V gene: TRBV10-3
J gene: TRBJ1-1
clone size: NA
CDR3 protein: CAIKTGGNTEAFF
CDR3 DNA: TGTGCCATCAAGACAGGGGGGAACACTGAAGCTTTCTTT

D gene: TRBD2
CDR3 length: 17
V gene: TRBV4-1
J gene: TRBJ2-1
clone size: NA
CDR3 protein: CASSQGALAGIVNEQFF
CDR3 DNA: TGCGCCAGCAGCCAAGGGGCACTAGCGGGAATAGTGAATGAGCAGTTCTTC

D gene: NA
CDR3 length: 14
V gene: TRBV10-1
J gene: TRBJ2-7
clone size: NA
CDR3 protein: CASSAQRSLREQYF
CDR3 DNA: TGCGCCAGCAGTGCCCAGCGGAGTCTGCGGGAGCAGTACTTC

D gene: NA
CDR3 length: 15
V gene: TRBV7-3
J gene: TRBJ1-1
clone size: NA
CDR3 protein: CASSLESQGRTEAFF
CDR3 DNA: TGTGCCAGCAGCTTAGAGTCTCAGGGTAGAACTGAAGCTTTCTTT

D gene: TRBD1
CDR3 length: 14
V gene: TRBV4-2
J gene: TRBJ1-1
clone size: NA
CDR3 protein: CASSQADRAPEAFF
CDR3 DNA: TGTGCCAGCAGCCAGGCGGACAGGGCACCTGAAGCTTTCTTT

D gene: NA
CDR3 length: 14
V gene: TRBV5-1
J gene: TRBJ2-3
clone size: NA
CDR3 protein: CASRKLTGTDTQYF
CDR3 DNA: TGCGCCAGCAGGAAGCTAACCGGGACAGATACGCAGTATTTT

D gene: TRBD2
CDR3 length: 13
V gene: TRBV7-6
J gene: TRBJ2-1
clone size: NA
CDR3 protein: CASSPPGGGRQFF
CDR3 DNA: TGTGCCAGCAGCCCCCCCGGCGGCGGGAGGCAGTTCTTC

D gene: NA
CDR3 length: 13
V gene: TRBV5-4
J gene: TRBJ2-7
clone size: NA
CDR3 protein: CASSSAGSYEQYF
CDR3 DNA: TGTGCCAGCAGCTCGGCGGGATCCTACGAGCAGTACTTC

D gene: NA
CDR3 length: 15
V gene: TRBV5-5
J gene: TRBJ2-7
clone size: NA
CDR3 protein: CASSPTGEVAYEQYF
CDR3 DNA: TGTGCCAGCAGCCCTACGGGGGAAGTAGCCTACGAGCAGTACTTC

D gene: TRBD2
CDR3 length: 13
V gene: TRBV5-4
J gene: TRBJ2-7
clone size: NA
CDR3 protein: CASSLELAGVSYF
CDR3 DNA: TGTGCCAGCAGCTTAGAACTAGCGGGAGTCAGCTACTTC

D gene: NA
CDR3 length: 14
V gene: TRBV7-9
J gene: TRBJ1-1
clone size: NA
CDR3 protein: CASSPVVQGTEAFF
CDR3 DNA: TGTGCCAGCAGCCCCGTGGTCCAGGGCACTGAAGCTTTCTTT

D gene: NA
CDR3 length: 14
V gene: TRBV9
J gene: TRBJ2-7
clone size: NA
CDR3 protein: CASSVDLAGYEQYF
CDR3 DNA: TGTGCCAGCAGCGTAGATCTAGCAGGCTACGAGCAGTACTTC

D gene: NA
CDR3 length: 16
V gene: TRBV28
J gene: TRBJ1-5
clone size: NA
CDR3 protein: CASSLPQGHGNQPQHF
CDR3 DNA: TGTGCCAGCAGTCTACCCCAGGGGCATGGCAATCAGCCCCAGCATTTT

D gene: NA
CDR3 length: 12
V gene: TRBV3-1/TRBV3-2
J gene: TRBJ2-7
clone size: NA
CDR3 protein: CASSQTPGEQYF
CDR3 DNA: TGTGCCAGCAGCCAGACACCTGGGGAGCAGTACTTC

D gene: NA
CDR3 length: 13
V gene: TRBV7-2
J gene: TRBJ1-5
clone size: NA
CDR3 protein: CASSPGGTQPQHF
CDR3 DNA: TGTGCCAGCAGCCCGGGAGGTACTCAGCCCCAGCATTTT

D gene: NA
CDR3 length: 13
V gene: TRBV7-2
J gene: TRBJ1-5
clone size: NA
CDR3 protein: CASSSDLGQPQHF
CDR3 DNA: TGTGCCAGCAGCTCCGATCTCGGTCAGCCCCAGCATTTT

D gene: TRBD2
CDR3 length: 14
V gene: TRBV19
J gene: TRBJ2-1
clone size: NA
CDR3 protein: CATQTSGSYNEQFF
CDR3 DNA: TGTGCCACGCAGACTAGCGGCTCCTACAATGAGCAGTTCTTC

D gene: NA
CDR3 length: 16
V gene: TRBV24-1
J gene: TRBJ2-2
clone size: NA
CDR3 protein: CATSDPSIAVTGELFF
CDR3 DNA: TGTGCCACCAGTGATCCCTCTATTGCGGTCACCGGGGAGCTGTTTTTT

D gene: TRBD1
CDR3 length: 12
V gene: TRBV7-9
J gene: TRBJ1-1
clone size: NA
CDR3 protein: CASSRQGAEAFF
CDR3 DNA: TGTGCCAGCAGTCGACAGGGCGCTGAAGCTTTCTTT

D gene: NA
CDR3 length: 14
V gene: TRBV3-1/TRBV3-2
J gene: TRBJ1-6
clone size: NA
CDR3 protein: CASSQSQWYSPLHF
CDR3 DNA: TGTGCCAGCAGCCAAAGTCAGTGGTATTCACCCCTCCACTTT

D gene: NA
CDR3 length: 13
V gene: TRBV7-2
J gene: TRBJ2-3
clone size: NA
CDR3 protein: CASSFMGREMAYF
CDR3 DNA: TGTGCCAGCAGCTTCATGGGACGGGAGATGGCGTATTTT

D gene: NA
CDR3 length: 17
V gene: TRBV7-9
J gene: TRBJ2-6
clone size: NA
CDR3 protein: CASSLATGSSGANVLTF
CDR3 DNA: TGTGCCAGCAGCTTAGCTACGGGAAGCTCTGGGGCCAACGTCCTGACTTTC

D gene: TRBD1
CDR3 length: 14
V gene: TRBV5-4
J gene: TRBJ1-2
clone size: NA
CDR3 protein: CASSPPGQGYGYTF
CDR3 DNA: TGTGCCAGCAGCCCCCCGGGACAGGGGTACGGCTACACCTTC

D gene: NA
CDR3 length: 17
V gene: TRBV27
J gene: TRBJ1-5
clone size: NA
CDR3 protein: CASSLSFPGLSNQPQHF
CDR3 DNA: TGTGCCAGCAGTTTATCATTCCCGGGACTTAGCAATCAGCCCCAGCATTTT

D gene: TRBD2
CDR3 length: 17
V gene: TRBV5-4
J gene: TRBJ2-2
clone size: NA
CDR3 protein: CASSPAGGIGSTGELFF
CDR3 DNA: TGTGCCAGCAGCCCAGCGGGGGGTATTGGGAGCACCGGGGAGCTGTTTTTT

D gene: NA
CDR3 length: 13
V gene: TRBV7-2
J gene: TRBJ1-5
clone size: NA
CDR3 protein: CASSLGHREPQHF
CDR3 DNA: TGTGCCAGCAGCTTAGGACACCGAGAGCCCCAGCATTTT

D gene: TRBD2
CDR3 length: 15
V gene: TRBV6-5
J gene: TRBJ2-7
clone size: NA
CDR3 protein: CASSRSLASSYEQYF
CDR3 DNA: TGTGCCAGCAGTCGGTCACTAGCGTCCTCCTACGAGCAGTACTTC

D gene: TRBD1
CDR3 length: 15
V gene: TRBV27
J gene: TRBJ2-2
clone size: few
CDR3 protein: CASSTQGASAGELFF
CDR3 DNA: TGTGCCAGCAGCACCCAGGGGGCGTCCGCCGGGGAGCTGTTTTTT

D gene: TRBD1
CDR3 length: 15
V gene: TRBV11-2
J gene: TRBJ1-2
clone size: NA
CDR3 protein: CASSLGTTGFYGYTF
CDR3 DNA: TGTGCCAGCAGCTTAGGCACGACAGGGTTCTATGGCTACACCTTC